This passage covers 18 T cell receptor beta chains from one sample sequenced in a study of cytomegalovirus exposure and HLA in healthy donors. 13 Jbeta primers and 60 Vbeta primers were used for the PCR. The assay was immunoSEQ multiplex PCR, and TCRdb's table has in-frame clones only and misses some. This sample has about 130,000 clones, with more than 65% found just once. Sequenced sample: PBMCs. The receptors originated from a woman in her fifties or sixties in good health and CMV-seropositive.

CDR3 nucleotides: TGCAGCGTTGATAGCCTCTCTGGAAACACCATATATTTT. Its translation is CSVDSLSGNTIYF. The chain joins TRBV29-1 to TRBJ1-3; D is uncertain. The CDR3 extends over 13 amino acids. Trimming took 3 bases from V and 0 from J, leaving 6 bases between them. Germline loops: CDR1 SQVTM, CDR2 ANQGSEA.

Points on this clone: The same CDR3 also results from other DNA sequences found in this sample. V gene TRBV19 combines with J gene TRBJ2-7; TRBD2 agrees at 9 bases. V lost 4 bases to trimming and J lost 2 bases; unmatched junction nucleotides: 6. This CDR3 spans 15 amino acids. Germline CDR1 and CDR2: LNHDA and SQIVND (reference sequence). CDR3 amino acids: CASSTGLAATYEQYF. The CDR3 coding sequence is TGTGCCAGTAGTACGGGACTAGCCGCGACCTACGAGCAGTACTTC.

The rearrangement uses TRBV4-2 and TRBJ2-5; tentative D call: TRBD2 (5 bases). The CDR3 runs 15 residues. The V end was cut by 4 bases, the J end by 1 base, with 13 bases between. The germline gives CDR1 LGHNA, CDR2 YNFKEQ. CDR3 in DNA: TGTGCCAGCAGCCGGGCCTTGGGAGCCCAAGAGACCCAGTACTTC. Encoded protein: CASSRALGAQETQYF.

J is TRBJ1-5 and V is TRBV30; no definite D call. Germline values: CDR1 GTSNPN, CDR2 SVGIG (reference sequence). This CDR3 is built from 16 residues. V shed 5 bases and J shed 4 bases, with 21 bases lying between them. CDR3 in amino acids: CAWAGRELLWNQPQHF. The CDR3 DNA reads TGTGCCTGGGCCGGAAGGGAGCTCTTATGGAATCAGCCCCAGCATTTT.

This clone was counted a few times. V is TRBV27 and J is TRBJ1-6, with a weak D call TRBD1 (5 bases). The germline gives CDR1 MNHEY, CDR2 SMNVEV (reference sequence). The CDR3 consists of 15 residues. Trimming took off 6 bases at V and 6 bases at J, with 15 bases between the two ends. CDR3 sequence: CASRIDSRANSPLHF. CDR3 nucleotides: TGTGCCAGCAGGATCGACAGCCGGGCTAATTCACCCCTCCACTTT.

The rearrangement joins TRBV7-2 to TRBJ2-7, with a possible D match to TRBD2 (6 bases). The CDR3 spans 13 residues. Germline lookup yields CDR1 SGHTA and CDR2 FQGNSA. The germline V and J ends were trimmed by 1 base and 6 bases, with 10 bases remaining between them. DNA for the CDR3: TGTGCCAGCAGCTTAGGCTTCGGGGGCGAGCAGTACTTC. Its translation: CASSLGFGGEQYF. Drawing the rest from reference TRBV7-2 and TRBJ2-7, the complete variable domain is GAGVSQSPSNKVTEKGKDVELRCDPISGHTALYWYRQSLGQGLEFLIYFQGNSAPDKSGLPSDRFSAERTGGSVSTLTIQRTQQEDSAVYLCASSLGFGGEQYFGPGTRLTVT.

This chain joins TRBV4-2 and TRBJ1-5; no clear D. The V end lost 0 bases, the J end lost 9 bases, and 15 bases lay between the germline ends. CDR3 length equals 15 residues. Germline CDR1 and CDR2: LGHNA and YNFKEQ. Here the CDR3 reads CASSQDTDHGRPQHF. For the CDR3, the DNA is TGTGCCAGCAGCCAAGATACGGACCACGGGAGGCCCCAGCATTTT.

The CDR3: CAWSALTSGRRYEQYF. The CDR3 DNA sequence: TGTGCCTGGAGTGCACTTACTAGCGGGAGGCGATACGAGCAGTACTTC. The V call is TRBV30, the J call TRBJ2-7; 12 bases are a match to TRBD2. Per the germline V gene, CDR1 is GTSNPN and CDR2 is SVGIG (reference sequence). The junction had 8 bases not matched to a gene; V was cut back by 1 base and J by 4 bases. The CDR3 sequence is 16 residues long.

In its sample, this clone was seen once. The chain employs TRBV6-1 and TRBJ1-2; D might be TRBD1 (6 bases). Trimming took 6 bases from V and 4 from J, leaving 15 bases between them. The CDR3 length is 14 residues. Germline V gene lookup returns CDR1 MNHNS and CDR2 SASEGT. The CDR3 loop reads CASRDWGRSYGYTF. CDR3 DNA: TGTGCCAGCAGAGATTGGGGGCGAAGCTATGGCTACACCTTC.

V usage is TRBV7-2 and J usage is TRBJ1-5, with D maybe TRBD1 (5 bases). V shed 2 bases and J shed 9 bases, with 20 bases lying between them. The CDR3 covers 16 residues. The germline CDR1 and CDR2 sequences are SGHTA and FQGNSA. The CDR3 region is CASSLSPAGAGRPQHF. The DNA of the CDR3 is TGTGCCAGCAGCTTAAGCCCCGCCGGTGCGGGGCGGCCCCAGCATTTT.

The chain joins TRBV15 to TRBJ2-4; 8 nucleotides align to TRBD1. This CDR3 comprises 17 residues. Germline lookup yields CDR1 LNHNV and CDR2 YYDKDF (reference sequence). Germline trimming cut 3 bases from V and 2 bases from J; bases unmatched to any gene: 9. The CDR3 bases are TGTGCCACCAGCAGGCTATACTACAGGGGGACCAAAAACATTCAGTACTTC. Translating gives CATSRLYYRGTKNIQYF.

J is TRBJ1-1 and V is TRBV29-1; D perhaps matches TRBD1 (5 bases). Trimming shortened V by 2 bases and J by 0 bases, and 10 bases separated the two germline ends. Germline V CDR1 and CDR2: SQVTM, ANQGSEA. CDR3 length equals 14 residues. The CDR3 coding sequence is TGCAGCGTTGAATTTGGCAGGGTGAACACTGAAGCTTTCTTT. It yields the protein CSVEFGRVNTEAFF.

The chain has TRBV6-6 and TRBJ1-2, with D possibly matching TRBD1 (6 bases). Germline assignment: CDR1 MNHNY and CDR2 SVGAGI (reference sequence). Trimming removed 5 bases from V and 1 base from J, with 14 bases in between. This CDR3 is 15 amino acids long. The CDR3 reads CASSTTGSLNYGYTF. The CDR3 DNA reads TGTGCCAGCAGTACAACAGGGAGCCTTAACTATGGCTACACCTTC.

The chain combines TRBV27 with TRBJ1-3, with TRBD1 matching over 8 bases. The CDR3 runs to 16 residues. Germline trimming cut 8 bases from V and 2 bases from J; bases unmatched to any gene: 11. Germline CDR1 MNHEY, CDR2 SMNVEV (reference sequence). The CDR3 DNA reads as TGTGCCAGCGGACGACAGGGGCCGAATACTGGAAACACCATATATTTT. Protein sequence: CASGRQGPNTGNTIYF.

This sequence joins TRBV19 and TRBJ2-4; a weak D match, TRBD2 (7 bases). Germline V lookup: CDR1 LNHDA, CDR2 SQIVND (reference sequence). The V and J ends lost 5 bases and 0 bases respectively, with 11 bases between them. CDR3 size: 15 residues. CDR3 bases: TGTGCCAGTAGTTGGGGGGGGGCAGCCAAAAACATTCAGTACTTC. Its translation: CASSWGGAAKNIQYF. The variable domain in full, completed from reference TRBV19 and TRBJ2-4, reads DGGITQSPKYLFRKEGQNVTLSCEQNLNHDAMYWYRQDPGQGLRLIYYSQIVNDFQKGDIAEGYSVSREKKESFPLTVTSAQKNPTAFYLCASSWGGAAKNIQYFGAGTRLSVL.

The genes are TRBV7-9 and TRBJ1-1; D uncertain. V was shortened by 6 bases and J by 7 bases, with 6 bases between the two germline ends. CDR3 length: 10 amino acids. The germline gives CDR1 SEHNR, CDR2 FQNEAQ (reference sequence). CDR3 sequence reads: CASSANEAFF. CDR3 DNA: TGTGCCAGCAGTGCTAATGAAGCTTTCTTT.

This clone was counted a few times. This rearrangement joins TRBV30 to TRBJ1-5, with a weak D call TRBD1 (5 bases). Trimming removed 1 base from V and 9 bases from J, with 16 bases in between. CDR1 is GTSNPN and CDR2 is SVGIG in the germline V gene (reference sequence). This CDR3 is 14 amino acids long. Here the CDR3 DNA reads TGTGCCTGGAGTGGGGCAGGGAGCGGGATGCCCCAGCATTTT. The encoded protein is CAWSGAGSGMPQHF.

The genes are TRBV28 and TRBJ1-1, with D maybe TRBD1 (6 bases). V was trimmed by 4 bases and J by 1 base, leaving 16 bases between them. The CDR3 is made up of 16 amino acids. Germline CDR1 is MDHEN and CDR2 is SYDVKM. Here the CDR3 reads CASSSPHRERNTEAFF. The CDR3 nucleotides are TGTGCCAGCAGTTCCCCTCACAGGGAAAGGAACACTGAAGCTTTCTTT.